The TCR beta chain described here comes from a study of shared clonotypes between healthy human individuals. Study-wide findings and caveats: Generally, estimated richness proved larger in naive subsets than it did in memory subsets.

From germline, CDR1 is MNHEY and CDR2 SMNVEV (reference sequence). The CDR3 totals 13 residues. The V and J ends lost 0 bases and 5 bases respectively, with 7 bases between them. This clone appeared a few times. Its antigen is still unknown. Sequenced by immunoSEQ multiplex PCR; TCRdb stores in-frame clones only, minus some. This sample yields some 2,500,000 clones, of which over 85% are seen a single time; roughly 0.39% belongs to the top ten. The V gene is TRBV27, the J gene TRBJ1-1; no definite D call. The sequencing sample was made of naive CD4+ T cells from PBMCs. The subset: CD45RA+ positively selected. This TCR came from a man between 18 and 35 years old in good health. Some clones in this sample may be carry-over from other donors' samples. The CDR3 sequence: CASSLSVQTEAFF. CDR3 sequence (DNA): TGTGCCAGCAGTTTATCGGTGCAGACTGAAGCTTTCTTT.